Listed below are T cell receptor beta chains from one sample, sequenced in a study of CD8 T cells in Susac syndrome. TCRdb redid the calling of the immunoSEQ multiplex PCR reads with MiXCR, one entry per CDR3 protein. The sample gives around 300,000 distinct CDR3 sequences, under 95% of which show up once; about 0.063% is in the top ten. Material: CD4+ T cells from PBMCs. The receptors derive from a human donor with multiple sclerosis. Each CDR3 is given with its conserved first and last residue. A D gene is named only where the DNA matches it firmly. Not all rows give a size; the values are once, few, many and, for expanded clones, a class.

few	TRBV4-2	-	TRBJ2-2	TGTGCCAGCAGCCAAGAAGTGGGCGGAAACACCGGGGAGCTGTTTTTT	CASSQEVGGNTGELFF
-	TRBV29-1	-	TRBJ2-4	TGCAGCGTCTTGGGGGGGGGCCGAAACATTCAGTACTTC	CSVLGGGRNIQYF
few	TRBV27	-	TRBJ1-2	TGTGCCAGCAGTTTATCCTCCAACTACGCAGATGGCTACACCTTC	CASSLSSNYADGYTF
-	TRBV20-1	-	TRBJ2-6	TGCAGTGCTAGTACTGGGGCCAACGTCCTGACTTTC	CSASTGANVLTF
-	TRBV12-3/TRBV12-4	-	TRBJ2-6	TGTGCCACCCCTAGGGAACAGAGTTTAAGCTCTGGGGCCAACGTCCTGACTTTC	CATPREQSLSSGANVLTF
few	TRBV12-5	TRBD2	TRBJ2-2	TGTGCTAGTGGTTTGACCCCGACTAGCGGGATTTCCGGGGAGCTGTTTTTT	CASGLTPTSGISGELFF
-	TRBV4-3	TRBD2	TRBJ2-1	TGCGCCAGCAGCCGAATTACTAGCGGGACCTACAATGAGCAGTTCTTC	CASSRITSGTYNEQFF
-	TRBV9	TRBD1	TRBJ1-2	TGTGCCAGCAGCGTAAGACAGGGACTCGACTATGGCTACACCTTC	CASSVRQGLDYGYTF
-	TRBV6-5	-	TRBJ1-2	TGTGCCAGCAGTTCCTTAAACAGGGCGCTTAACTATGGCTACACCTTC	CASSSLNRALNYGYTF
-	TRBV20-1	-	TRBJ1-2	TGCAGTGCCCACACGGGGCAAGGCTATGGCTACACCTTC	CSAHTGQGYGYTF
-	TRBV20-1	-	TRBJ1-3	TGCAGTGCTTCCGGGACATATGGAAACACCATATATTTT	CSASGTYGNTIYF
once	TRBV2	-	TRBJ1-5	TGTGCCAGCAGTGGTGGGAGTGTGCAGCCCCAGCATTTT	CASSGGSVQPQHF
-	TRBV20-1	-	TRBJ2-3	TGCAGTGCTAAAAAACAGGGTACAGATACGCAGTATTTT	CSAKKQGTDTQYF
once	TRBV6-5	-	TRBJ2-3	TGTGCCAGCAGGGGGGATTGGGCAACAGATACGCAGTATTTT	CASRGDWATDTQYF
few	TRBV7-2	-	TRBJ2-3	TGTGCCAGCAGCTTAACCGGGACTAGCACAGATACGCAGTATTTT	CASSLTGTSTDTQYF
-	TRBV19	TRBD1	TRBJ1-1	TGTGCCAGTAGTGACATACAGGGGGTTAAAGCTTTCTTT	CASSDIQGVKAFF
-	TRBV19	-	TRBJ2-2	TGTGCCAGTAGTACCACGCGAGGCCCCTCGAACACCGGGGAGCTGTTTTTT	CASSTTRGPSNTGELFF
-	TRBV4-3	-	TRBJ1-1	TGCGCCAGCAGCCAACGGCTGTGGGGAACTGAAGCTTTCTTT	CASSQRLWGTEAFF
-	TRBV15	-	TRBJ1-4	TGTGCCACCAGCAGGACTACGCAGGGGTTTGAAAAATACGAAAAACTGTTTTTT	CATSRTTQGFEKYEKLFF
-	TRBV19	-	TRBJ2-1	TGTGCCAGTAGTACCCGGGACTCCGGCTACAATGAGCAGTTCTTC	CASSTRDSGYNEQFF
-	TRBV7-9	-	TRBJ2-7	TGTGCCAGCAGCACTACACCGTACGAGCAGTACTTC	CASSTTPYEQYF
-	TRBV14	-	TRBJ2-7	TGTGCCAGCATCATCAAGACTCCTCGGGGGCGCCACGATGCCCACTACGAGCAGTACTTC	CASIIKTPRGRHDAHYEQYF
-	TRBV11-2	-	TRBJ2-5	TGTGCCAGCAGCTTATATGAGACCCAGTACTTC	CASSLYETQYF
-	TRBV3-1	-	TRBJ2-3	TGTGCCAGCAGCCTCGGGACGGGATTTGTGGATACGCAGTATTTT	CASSLGTGFVDTQYF
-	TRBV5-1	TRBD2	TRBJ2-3	TGCGCCAGCAGCTTCCGTGCTAGCGGTAGCACAGATACGCAGTATTTT	CASSFRASGSTDTQYF